This T cell receptor (beta chain) originates from a study of shared clonotypes between healthy human individuals. Study-level background: A couple of female and a few male donors aged 18 to 49 were enrolled.

This CDR3 contains 15 residues. From germline, CDR1 is MNHEY and CDR2 SMNVEV (reference sequence). With 4 bases clipped from V and 3 bases from J, the junction kept 4 bases outside the gene matches. Libraries were prepared by immunoSEQ multiplex PCR; TCRdb keeps only in-frame clonotypes and omits some of them. The sample holds some 580,000 clones, roughly 98% seen once. CD8 cells regarded as naive lacked CD45RO, were positively chosen for CCR7, and omitted terminally differentiated effector memory CD45RA+ cells. The chain links TRBV27 to TRBJ2-2; 8 positions match TRBD2. The TCR sequence derives from a man aged 30 to 45 in good health. The specimen sequenced was naive CD8+ T cells sorted from blood. CDR3 DNA: TGTGCCAGCAGTTATAGCGGGACCTACACCGGGGAGCTGTTTTTT. Translating gives CASSYSGTYTGELFF.